This TCR beta chain was identified during a study of CD8+ T cells in alopecia areata. RNA extraction was followed by reverse transcription into cDNA, which acted as the sequencing template. Clones were read by immunoSEQ multiplex PCR, and TCRdb kept only the in-frame ones, dropping some. The table lists some 130,000 clones, approximately 53% of them singletons. On this clone itself: Its target is unknown.

Study conclusions and caveats: In blood and scalp, many expanded lesional clones persisted during tofacitinib.

Treatment here: oral pan-JAK inhibitor, 5-10 mg twice daily. Researchers took lesional scalp punch biopsies and peripheral blood from people who were alopecia areata patients. Trimming shortened V by 4 bases and J by 5 bases, and 11 bases separated the two germline ends. The CDR3 consists of 13 residues. CDR1 is SQVTM and CDR2 is ANQGSEA in the germline V gene. The starting material was CD4+ T cells sorted from blood, obtained at week 4, from a patient treated with tofacitinib. The chain recombines TRBV29-1 with TRBJ2-2; D unresolved. The clonotype originates from a human donor with alopecia areata. The CDR3: CSVGVQWTGELFF. The CDR3 DNA sequence: TGCAGCGTTGGGGTCCAATGGACCGGGGAGCTGTTTTTT.